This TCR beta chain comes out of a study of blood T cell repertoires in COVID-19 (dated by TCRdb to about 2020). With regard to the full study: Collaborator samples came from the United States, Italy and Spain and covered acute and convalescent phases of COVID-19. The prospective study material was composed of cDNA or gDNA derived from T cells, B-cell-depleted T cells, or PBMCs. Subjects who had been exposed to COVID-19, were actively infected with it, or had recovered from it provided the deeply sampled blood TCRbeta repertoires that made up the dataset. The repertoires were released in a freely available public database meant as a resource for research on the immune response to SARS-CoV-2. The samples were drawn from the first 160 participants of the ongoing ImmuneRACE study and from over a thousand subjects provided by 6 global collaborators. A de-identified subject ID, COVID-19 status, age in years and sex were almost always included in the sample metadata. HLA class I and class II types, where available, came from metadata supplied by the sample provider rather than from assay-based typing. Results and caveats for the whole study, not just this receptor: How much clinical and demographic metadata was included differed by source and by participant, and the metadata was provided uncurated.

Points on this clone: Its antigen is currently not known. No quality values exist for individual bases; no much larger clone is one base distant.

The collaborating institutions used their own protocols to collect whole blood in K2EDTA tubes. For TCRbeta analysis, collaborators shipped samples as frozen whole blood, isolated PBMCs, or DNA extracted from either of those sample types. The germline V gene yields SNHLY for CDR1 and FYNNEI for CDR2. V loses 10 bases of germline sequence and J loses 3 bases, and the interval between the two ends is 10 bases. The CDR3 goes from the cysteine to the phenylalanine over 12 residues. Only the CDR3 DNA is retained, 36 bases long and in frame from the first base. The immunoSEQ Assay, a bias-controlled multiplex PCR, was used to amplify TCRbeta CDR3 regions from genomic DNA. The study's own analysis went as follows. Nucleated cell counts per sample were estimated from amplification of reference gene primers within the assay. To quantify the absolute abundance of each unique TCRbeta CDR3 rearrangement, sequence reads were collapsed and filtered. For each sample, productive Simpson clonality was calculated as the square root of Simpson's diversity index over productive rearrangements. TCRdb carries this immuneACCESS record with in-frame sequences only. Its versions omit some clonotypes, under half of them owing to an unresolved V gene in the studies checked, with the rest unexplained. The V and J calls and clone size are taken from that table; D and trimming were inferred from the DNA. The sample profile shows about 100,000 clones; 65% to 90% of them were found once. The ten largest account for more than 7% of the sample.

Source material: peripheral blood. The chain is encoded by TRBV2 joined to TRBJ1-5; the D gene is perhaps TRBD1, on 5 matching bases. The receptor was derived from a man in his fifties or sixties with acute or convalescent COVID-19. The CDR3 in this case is CATRAPNQPQHF. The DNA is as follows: TGTGCCACCAGGGCCCCCAATCAGCCCCAGCATTTT. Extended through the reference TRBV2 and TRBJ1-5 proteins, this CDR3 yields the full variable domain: EPEVTQTPSHQVTQMGQEVILRCVPISNHLYFYWYRQILGQKVEFLVSFYNNEISEKSEIFDDQFSVERPDGSNFTLKIRSTKLEDSAMYFCATRAPNQPQHFGDGTRLSIL.